This T cell receptor (beta chain) was recovered during a study of cytotoxic CD8 clonotypes in ibrutinib-treated CLL. Study results and caveats: The study sampled sustained-remission and progressing patients at different times. At baseline, clonality was higher than in age-matched healthy donors and correlated with CD8+ counts. Clonality rose at ibrutinib response, held steady in sustained remission, and fell toward baseline at progression.

The intended depth for sequencing was 1 in 200,000 to 1 in 1 million T cells. Assay: immunoSEQ multiplex PCR; the TCRdb copy retains only in-frame clones and omits some. The table lists fewer than 35,000 clones, roughly three quarters of them singletons. This CDR3 has 16 residues. The trim removed 2 bases at V and 0 bases at J, leaving 6 bases unmatched. Germline CDR1 is SGHTA and CDR2 is FQGNSA. With respect to this clone: Its matching antigen is unknown.

The material sequenced was PBMCs, taken before ibrutinib treatment. The source is a human donor with chronic lymphocytic leukemia. This chain joins TRBV7-2 and TRBJ2-7, with 8 bases matching TRBD2. The CDR3 region has the DNA TGTGCCAGCAGCTTACTTCCGGGAGGGAACTCCTACGAGCAGTACTTC. Its protein is CASSLLPGGNSYEQYF.